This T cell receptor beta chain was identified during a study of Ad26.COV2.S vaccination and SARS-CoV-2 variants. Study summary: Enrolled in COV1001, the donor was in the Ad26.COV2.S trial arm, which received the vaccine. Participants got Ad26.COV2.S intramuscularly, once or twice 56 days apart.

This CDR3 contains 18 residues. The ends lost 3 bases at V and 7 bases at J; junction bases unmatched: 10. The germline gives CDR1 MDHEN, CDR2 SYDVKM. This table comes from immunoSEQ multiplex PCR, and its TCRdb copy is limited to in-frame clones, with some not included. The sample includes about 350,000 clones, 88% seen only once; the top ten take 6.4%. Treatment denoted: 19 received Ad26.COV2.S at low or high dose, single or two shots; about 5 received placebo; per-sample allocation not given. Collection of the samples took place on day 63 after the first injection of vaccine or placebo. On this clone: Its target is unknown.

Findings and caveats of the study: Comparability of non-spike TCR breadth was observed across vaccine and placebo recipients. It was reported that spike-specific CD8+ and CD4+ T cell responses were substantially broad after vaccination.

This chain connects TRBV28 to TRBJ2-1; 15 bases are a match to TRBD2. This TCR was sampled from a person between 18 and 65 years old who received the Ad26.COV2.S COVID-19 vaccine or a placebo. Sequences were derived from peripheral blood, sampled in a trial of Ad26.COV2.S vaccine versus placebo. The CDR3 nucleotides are TGTGCCAGCAGTTTTCACTGGACTAGCGGGAGGGTATTTAATGAGCAGTTCTTC. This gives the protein CASSFHWTSGRVFNEQFF.